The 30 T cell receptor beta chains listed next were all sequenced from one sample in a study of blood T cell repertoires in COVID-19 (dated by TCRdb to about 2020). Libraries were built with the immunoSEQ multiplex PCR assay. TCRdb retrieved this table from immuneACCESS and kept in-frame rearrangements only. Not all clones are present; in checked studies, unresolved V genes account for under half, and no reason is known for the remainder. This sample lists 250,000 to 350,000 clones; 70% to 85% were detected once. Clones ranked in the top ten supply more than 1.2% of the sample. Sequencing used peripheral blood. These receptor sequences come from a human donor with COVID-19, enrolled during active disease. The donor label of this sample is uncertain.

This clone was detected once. The CDR3 DNA reads as TGTGCCAGCAGCATTTCCGGGACAGGGGACGAGCAGTACTTC. Its translation: CASSISGTGDEQYF. The chain couples TRBV11-2 to TRBJ2-7; TRBD1 matches at 10 bases. V lost 5 bases and J lost 5; bases outside the gene matches: 6. This CDR3 region has 14 residues. Germline CDR1 SGHAT, CDR2 FQNNGV. The whole variable domain, filled in from reference TRBV11-2 and TRBJ2-7, reads EAGVAQSPRYKIIEKRQSVAFWCNPISGHATLYWYQQILGQGPKLLIQFQNNGVVDDSQLPKDRFSAERLKGVDSTLKIQPAKLEDSAVYLCASSISGTGDEQYFGPGTRLTVT.

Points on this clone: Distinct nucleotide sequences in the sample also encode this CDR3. As DNA, the CDR3 is TGTGCCAGCAGTCCTCAGGGCCCATATGGCTACACCTTC. Translation: CASSPQGPYGYTF. The V and J genes are TRBV27 and TRBJ1-2; D is possibly TRBD1 (5 bases). Germline V CDR1 and CDR2: MNHEY, SMNVEV (reference sequence). The CDR3 has 13 residues. Trimming took off 5 bases at V and 5 bases at J, with 12 bases between the two ends.

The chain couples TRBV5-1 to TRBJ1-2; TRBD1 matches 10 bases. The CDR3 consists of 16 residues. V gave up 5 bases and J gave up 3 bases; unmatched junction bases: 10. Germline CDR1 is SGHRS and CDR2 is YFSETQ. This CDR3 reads CASSSRTGGFDYGYTF. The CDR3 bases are TGCGCCAGCAGTTCTAGGACAGGGGGTTTCGACTATGGCTACACCTTC.

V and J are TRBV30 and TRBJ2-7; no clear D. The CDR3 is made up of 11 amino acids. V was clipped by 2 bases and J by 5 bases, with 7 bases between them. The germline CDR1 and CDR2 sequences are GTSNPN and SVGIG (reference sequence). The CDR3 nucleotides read TGTGCCTGGAGTCGCGCGGACGAGCAGTACTTC. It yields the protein CAWSRADEQYF.

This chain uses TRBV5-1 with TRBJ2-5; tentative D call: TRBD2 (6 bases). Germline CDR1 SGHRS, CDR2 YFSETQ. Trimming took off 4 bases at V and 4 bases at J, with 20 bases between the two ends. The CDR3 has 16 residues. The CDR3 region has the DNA TGCGCCAGCAGCCCCCTAGGTGCGGGGCCCCTAGAGACCCAGTACTTC. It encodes CASSPLGAGPLETQYF. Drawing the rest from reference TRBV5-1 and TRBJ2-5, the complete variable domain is KAGVTQTPRYLIKTRGQQVTLSCSPISGHRSVSWYQQTPGQGLQFLFEYFSETQRNKGNFPGRFSGRQFSNSRSEMNVSTLELGDSALYLCASSPLGAGPLETQYFGPGTRLLVL.

As DNA, the CDR3 is TGTGCCAGCAGTCGCGCTATAAACTATGGCTACACCTTC. It yields the protein CASSRAINYGYTF. The rearrangement uses TRBV6-5 and TRBJ1-2; D remains unclear. Germline loops: CDR1 MNHEY, CDR2 SVGAGI. The ends were cut back, 5 bases at V and 2 bases at J, with 9 bases in the middle. This CDR3 spans 13 amino acids.

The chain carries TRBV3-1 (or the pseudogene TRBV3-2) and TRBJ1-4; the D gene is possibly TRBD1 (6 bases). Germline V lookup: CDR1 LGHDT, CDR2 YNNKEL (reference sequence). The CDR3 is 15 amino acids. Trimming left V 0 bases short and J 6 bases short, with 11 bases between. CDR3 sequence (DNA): TGTGCCAGCAGCCAAGATCCACAGGGTGATGAAAAACTGTTTTTT. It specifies CASSQDPQGDEKLFF.

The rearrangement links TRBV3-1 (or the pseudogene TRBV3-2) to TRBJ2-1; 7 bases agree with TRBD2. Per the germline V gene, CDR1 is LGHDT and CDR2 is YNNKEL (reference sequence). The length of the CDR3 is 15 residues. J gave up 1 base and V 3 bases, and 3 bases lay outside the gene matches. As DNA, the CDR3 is TGTGCCAGCAGCCAGGGACTAAGGTCCTACAATGAGCAGTTCTTC. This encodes CASSQGLRSYNEQFF.

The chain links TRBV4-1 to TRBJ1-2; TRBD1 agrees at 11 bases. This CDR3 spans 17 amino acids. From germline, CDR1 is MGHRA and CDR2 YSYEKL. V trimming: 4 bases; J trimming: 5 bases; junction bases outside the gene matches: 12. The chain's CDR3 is CASSPSSGQGEIYGYTF. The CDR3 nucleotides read TGCGCCAGCAGCCCCTCATCGGGACAGGGGGAAATATATGGCTACACCTTC.

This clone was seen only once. This chain's CDR3 is CASSQSGQGANEQYF. The CDR3 DNA is TGTGCCAGCAGCCAGTCGGGACAGGGGGCAAACGAGCAGTACTTC. The chain combines TRBV4-2 with TRBJ2-7; TRBD1 agrees at 12 bases. V shed 3 bases, J shed 5 bases, and the junction held 5 bases outside the gene matches. The CDR3 is 15 amino acids. Germline V gene sequence: CDR1 LGHNA, CDR2 YNFKEQ.

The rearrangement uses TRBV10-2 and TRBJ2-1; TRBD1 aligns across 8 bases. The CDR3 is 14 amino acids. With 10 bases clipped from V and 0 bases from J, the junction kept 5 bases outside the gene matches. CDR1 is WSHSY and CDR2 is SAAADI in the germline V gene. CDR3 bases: TGCGCCATCCGGGACAGGCTCTCCTACAATGAGCAGTTCTTC. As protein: CAIRDRLSYNEQFF.

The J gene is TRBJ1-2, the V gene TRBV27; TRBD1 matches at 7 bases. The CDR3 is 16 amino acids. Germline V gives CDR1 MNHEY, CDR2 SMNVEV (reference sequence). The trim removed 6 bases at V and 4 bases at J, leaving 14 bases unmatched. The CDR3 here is CASRRDLQGTLYGYTF. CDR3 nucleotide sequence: TGTGCCAGCAGAAGGGACCTACAGGGGACCCTCTATGGCTACACCTTC.

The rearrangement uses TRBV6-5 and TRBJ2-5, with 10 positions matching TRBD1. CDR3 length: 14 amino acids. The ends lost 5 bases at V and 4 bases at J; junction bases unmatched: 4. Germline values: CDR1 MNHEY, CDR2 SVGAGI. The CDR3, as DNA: TGTGCCAGCAGTATCGGGACAGGGGTAGAGACCCAGTACTTC. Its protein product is CASSIGTGVETQYF.

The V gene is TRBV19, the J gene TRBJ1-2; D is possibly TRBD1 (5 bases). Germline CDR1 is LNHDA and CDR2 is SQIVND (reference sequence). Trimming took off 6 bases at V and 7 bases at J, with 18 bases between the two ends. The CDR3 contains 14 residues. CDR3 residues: CASRLPGGSPGYTF. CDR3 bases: TGTGCCAGTAGACTTCCGGGGGGATCGCCTGGCTACACCTTC.

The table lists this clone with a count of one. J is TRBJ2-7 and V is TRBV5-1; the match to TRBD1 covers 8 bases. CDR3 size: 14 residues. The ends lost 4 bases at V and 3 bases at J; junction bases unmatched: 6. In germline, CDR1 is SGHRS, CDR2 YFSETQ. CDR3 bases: TGCGCCAGCAGCGGAACCGGGACAGGCTACGAGCAGTACTTC. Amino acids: CASSGTGTGYEQYF. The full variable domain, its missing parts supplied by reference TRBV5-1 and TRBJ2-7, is KAGVTQTPRYLIKTRGQQVTLSCSPISGHRSVSWYQQTPGQGLQFLFEYFSETQRNKGNFPGRFSGRQFSNSRSEMNVSTLELGDSALYLCASSGTGTGYEQYFGPGTRLTVT.

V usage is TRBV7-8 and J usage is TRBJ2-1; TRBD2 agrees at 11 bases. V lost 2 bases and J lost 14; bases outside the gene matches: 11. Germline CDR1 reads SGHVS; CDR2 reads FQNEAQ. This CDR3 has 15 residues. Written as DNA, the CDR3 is TGTGCCAGCAGCTTAAGAGGTGATAGCGGGAGGGCAAAGTTCTTC. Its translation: CASSLRGDSGRAKFF. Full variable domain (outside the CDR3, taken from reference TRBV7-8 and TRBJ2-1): GAGVSQSPRYKVAKRGQDVALRCDPISGHVSLFWYQQALGQGPEFLTYFQNEAQLDKSGLPSDRFFAERPEGSVSTLKIQRTQQEDSAVYLCASSLRGDSGRAKFFGPGTRLTVL.

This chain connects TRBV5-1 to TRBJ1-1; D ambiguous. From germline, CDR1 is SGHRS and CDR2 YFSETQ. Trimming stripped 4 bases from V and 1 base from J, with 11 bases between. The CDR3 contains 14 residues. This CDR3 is CASSIFGTNTEAFF. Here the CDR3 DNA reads TGCGCCAGCAGCATATTTGGCACGAACACTGAAGCTTTCTTT.

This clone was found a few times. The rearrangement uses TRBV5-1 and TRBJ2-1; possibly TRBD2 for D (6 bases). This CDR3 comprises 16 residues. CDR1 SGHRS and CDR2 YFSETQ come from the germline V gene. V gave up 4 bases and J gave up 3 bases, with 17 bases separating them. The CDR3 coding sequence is TGCGCCAGCAGCCCCATCGGGAGTGGGGGCTACAATGAGCAGTTCTTC. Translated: CASSPIGSGGYNEQFF.

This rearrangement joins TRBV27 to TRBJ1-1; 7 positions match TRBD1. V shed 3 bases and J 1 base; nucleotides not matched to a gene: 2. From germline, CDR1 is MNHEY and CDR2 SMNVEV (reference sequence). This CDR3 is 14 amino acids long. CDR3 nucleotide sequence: TGTGCCAGCAGTTTCCGGGACAGGAACACTGAAGCTTTCTTT. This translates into CASSFRDRNTEAFF.

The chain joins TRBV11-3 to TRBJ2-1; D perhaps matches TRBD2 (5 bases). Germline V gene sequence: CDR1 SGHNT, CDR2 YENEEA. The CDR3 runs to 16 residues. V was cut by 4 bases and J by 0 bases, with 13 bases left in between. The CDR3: CASSSASPSSYNEQFF. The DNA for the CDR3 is TGTGCCAGCAGCTCGGCTAGCCCAAGCTCCTACAATGAGCAGTTCTTC.

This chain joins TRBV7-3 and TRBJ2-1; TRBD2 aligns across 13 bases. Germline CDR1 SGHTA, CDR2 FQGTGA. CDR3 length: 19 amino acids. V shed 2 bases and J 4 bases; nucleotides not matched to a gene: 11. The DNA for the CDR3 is TGTGCCAGCAGCTTACGGGGACTAGCGGGGCCCGGAGAATACAATGAGCAGTTCTTC. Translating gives CASSLRGLAGPGEYNEQFF.

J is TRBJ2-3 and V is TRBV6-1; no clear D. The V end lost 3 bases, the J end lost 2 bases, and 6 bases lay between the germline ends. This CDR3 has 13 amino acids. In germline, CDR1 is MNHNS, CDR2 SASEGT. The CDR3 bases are TGTGCCAGCAGTGATTGGCACACAGATACGCAGTATTTT. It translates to CASSDWHTDTQYF.

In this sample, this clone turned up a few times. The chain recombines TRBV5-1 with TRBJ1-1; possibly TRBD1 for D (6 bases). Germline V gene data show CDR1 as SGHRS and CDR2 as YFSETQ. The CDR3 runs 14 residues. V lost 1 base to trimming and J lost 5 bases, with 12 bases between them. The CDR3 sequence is CASSLSPGETEAFF. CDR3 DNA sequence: TGCGCCAGCAGCTTGTCACCAGGGGAAACTGAAGCTTTCTTT. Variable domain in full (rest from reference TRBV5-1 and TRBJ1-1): KAGVTQTPRYLIKTRGQQVTLSCSPISGHRSVSWYQQTPGQGLQFLFEYFSETQRNKGNFPGRFSGRQFSNSRSEMNVSTLELGDSALYLCASSLSPGETEAFFGQGTRLTVV.

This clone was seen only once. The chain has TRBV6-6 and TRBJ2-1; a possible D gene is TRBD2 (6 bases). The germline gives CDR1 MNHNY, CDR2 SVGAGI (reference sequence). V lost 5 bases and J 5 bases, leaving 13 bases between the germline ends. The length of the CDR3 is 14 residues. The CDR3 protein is CASSPGTGDNEQFF. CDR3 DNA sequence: TGTGCCAGCAGTCCCGGGACTGGGGACAATGAGCAGTTCTTC.

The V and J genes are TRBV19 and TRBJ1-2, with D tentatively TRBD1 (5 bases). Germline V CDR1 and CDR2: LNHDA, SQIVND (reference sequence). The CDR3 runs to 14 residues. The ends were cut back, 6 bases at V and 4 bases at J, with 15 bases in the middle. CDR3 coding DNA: TGTGCCAGTAGAGAGCAGGGTTTCGGCTATGGCTACACCTTC. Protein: CASREQGFGYGYTF.

CDR3 DNA: TGTGCCAGCGTGCTGGGAGCGGGAAGCACAGATACGCAGTATTTT. Translated, it gives CASVLGAGSTDTQYF. V usage is TRBV6-5 and J usage is TRBJ2-3; 7 positions match TRBD2. The germline gives CDR1 MNHEY, CDR2 SVGAGI. This CDR3 is 15 amino acids long. J was trimmed by 0 bases and V by 8 bases; bases with no gene match: 8.

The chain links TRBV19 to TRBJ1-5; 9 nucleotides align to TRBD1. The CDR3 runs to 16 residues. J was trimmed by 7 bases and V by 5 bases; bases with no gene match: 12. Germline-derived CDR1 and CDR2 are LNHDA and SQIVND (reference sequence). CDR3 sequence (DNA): TGTGCCAGTAGTGGCCCGGACAGGGGAGTTGGCCAGCCCCAGCATTTT. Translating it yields CASSGPDRGVGQPQHF.

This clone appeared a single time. The CDR3 sequence is CASSLGTGTLSYEQYF. CDR3 DNA: TGCGCCAGCAGCTTGGGGACCGGGACACTCTCCTACGAGCAGTACTTC. J is TRBJ2-7 and V is TRBV5-1, with a possible D match to TRBD1 (6 bases). V was clipped by 0 bases and J by 0 bases, with 13 bases between them. The length of the CDR3 is 16 residues. CDR1 is SGHRS, CDR2 YFSETQ, per germline.

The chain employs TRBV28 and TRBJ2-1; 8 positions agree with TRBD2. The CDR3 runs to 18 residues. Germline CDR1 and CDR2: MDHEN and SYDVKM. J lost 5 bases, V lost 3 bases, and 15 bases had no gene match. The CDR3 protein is CASSFETSAFVSHNEQFF. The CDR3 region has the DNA TGTGCCAGCAGTTTCGAGACTAGCGCATTTGTTTCACACAATGAGCAGTTCTTC.

CDR3 residues: CASRQYSNQPQHF. In DNA, the CDR3 is TGTGCCAGCAGACAGTATAGCAATCAGCCCCAGCATTTT. The rearrangement joins TRBV2 to TRBJ1-5, with D hard to call. Between the trimmed V and J ends, which lost 6 bases and 0 bases, there was a span of 6 bases. The CDR3 is 13 amino acids. Germline assignment: CDR1 SNHLY and CDR2 FYNNEI. The complete variable domain, with remaining parts taken from reference TRBV2 and TRBJ1-5, reads EPEVTQTPSHQVTQMGQEVILRCVPISNHLYFYWYRQILGQKVEFLVSFYNNEISEKSEIFDDQFSVERPDGSNFTLKIRSTKLEDSAMYFCASRQYSNQPQHFGDGTRLSIL.